Following are 29 T cell receptor beta chains from one sample sequenced in a study of blood T cell repertoires in COVID-19. The repertoire was sequenced with immunoSEQ multiplex PCR; TCRdb's copy has only in-frame clones and lacks some. The sample carries around 63,000 clones, roughly 90% recorded once. Sequenced input: peripheral blood. Receptors originate from a woman aged 60-75 years with acute or convalescent COVID-19.

The chain couples TRBV7-9 to TRBJ2-1; TRBD1 is a possible D gene (5 bases). Germline assignment: CDR1 SEHNR and CDR2 FQNEAQ (reference sequence). V lost 1 base to trimming and J lost 9 bases, with 19 bases between them. This CDR3 spans 16 amino acids. CDR3 loop: CASSLDVWTTGSEQFF. In DNA, the CDR3 is TGTGCCAGCAGCTTAGATGTGTGGACAACCGGTAGTGAGCAGTTCTTC.

The V call is TRBV5-5, the J call TRBJ2-7, with 7 bases fitting TRBD2. CDR1 SGHKS and CDR2 YYEKEE come from the germline V gene (reference sequence). This CDR3 has 14 residues. Unmatched junction bases numbered 10, after V lost 4 bases and J lost 6 bases. The CDR3 bases are TGTGCCAGCAGCCCCCGGGCGGGAGATGGCGAGCAGTACGTC. It is translated as CASSPRAGDGEQYV.

This rearrangement joins TRBV11-2 to TRBJ2-2; 9 bases match TRBD1. The CDR3 is 15 amino acids. V was clipped by 1 base and J by 7 bases; unmatched bases: 4. Germline V gives CDR1 SGHAT, CDR2 FQNNGV. This CDR3 reads CASSLAGTGSGELFF. In nucleotides, the CDR3 is TGTGCCAGCAGCTTAGCTGGGACAGGGAGCGGGGAGCTGTTTTTT.

The chain couples TRBV5-5 to TRBJ1-1, with 8 positions matching TRBD1. Unmatched junction bases numbered 7, after V lost 2 bases and J lost 4 bases. This CDR3 has 15 amino acids. Germline loops: CDR1 SGHKS, CDR2 YYEKEE (reference sequence). The DNA of the CDR3 is TGTGCCAGCAGCTTTGGACAGGGTGGGGTCACTGAAGCTTTCTTT. This gives the protein CASSFGQGGVTEAFF.

The chain combines TRBV7-6 with TRBJ2-1, with 11 bases identical to TRBD1. CDR3 length equals 16 residues. V shed 1 base and J 5 bases; nucleotides not matched to a gene: 4. CDR1 is SGHVS and CDR2 is FNYEAQ in the germline V gene. The CDR3 DNA reads TGTGCCAGCAGCTTAGAAGGACAGGGGGCACACAATGAGCAGTTCTTC. Protein product: CASSLEGQGAHNEQFF.

This chain joins TRBV27 and TRBJ2-7; D possibly corresponds to TRBD2 (5 bases). V lost 5 bases to trimming and J lost 3 bases, with 23 bases between them. This CDR3 is built from 17 residues. Germline CDR1 reads MNHEY; CDR2 reads SMNVEV (reference sequence). CDR3 DNA: TGTGCCAGCAGTCTCGGTGGTCGGACTCCCCCACACTACGAGCAGTACGTC. Protein: CASSLGGRTPPHYEQYV.

The chain has TRBV5-1 and TRBJ1-6; TRBD1 might be the D (5 bases). Germline V CDR1 and CDR2: SGHRS, YFSETQ. V gave up 7 bases and J gave up 8 bases, with 19 bases separating them. The CDR3 runs 15 residues. CDR3 protein: CASALGGADDSPLHF. The CDR3 DNA follows: TGCGCCAGCGCCCTGGGAGGGGCGGATGATTCACCCCTCCACTTT.

The V gene is TRBV3-1 (or the pseudogene TRBV3-2), the J gene TRBJ2-3, with D unresolved. This CDR3 has 13 amino acids. The ends were cut back, 4 bases at V and 2 bases at J, with 7 bases in the middle. Germline loops: CDR1 LGHDT, CDR2 YNNKEL (reference sequence). The CDR3 is CASSLGVTDTQYF. CDR3 nucleotides: TGTGCCAGCAGCCTCGGAGTCACAGATACGCAGTATTTT.

This clone was detected only once. The rearrangement links TRBV28 to TRBJ2-3; TRBD1 aligns across 12 bases. J was trimmed by 7 bases and V by 2 bases; bases with no gene match: 4. The germline CDR1 and CDR2 sequences are MDHEN and SYDVKM. This CDR3 is 15 amino acids long. The CDR3 loop reads CASSLGTGGSNTQYF. CDR3 coding DNA: TGTGCCAGCAGTTTAGGGACAGGGGGCAGTAATACGCAGTATTTT. The complete variable domain, with remaining parts taken from reference TRBV28 and TRBJ2-3, reads DVKVTQSSRYLVKRTGEKVFLECVQDMDHENMFWYRQDPGLGLRLIYFSYDVKMKEKGDIPEGYSVSREKKERFSLILESASTNQTSMYLCASSLGTGGSNTQYFGPGTRLTVL.

The chain couples TRBV6-1 to TRBJ2-7; 7 positions match TRBD1. CDR3 size: 13 residues. Germline V gene data show CDR1 as MNHNS and CDR2 as SASEGT. V was clipped by 3 bases and J by 5 bases; unmatched bases: 4. The CDR3 here is CASSDTGEDEQYV. The CDR3 bases are TGTGCCAGCAGTGACACAGGGGAAGACGAGCAGTACGTC.

The V call is TRBV30, the J call TRBJ1-6; D is perhaps TRBD1 (5 bases). V was cut by 4 bases and J by 1 base, with 11 bases left in between. This CDR3 comprises 15 residues. The germline gives CDR1 GTSNPN, CDR2 SVGIG (reference sequence). The chain's CDR3 is CAWNPRASYNSPLHF. The CDR3 DNA follows: TGTGCCTGGAACCCCAGGGCTTCCTATAATTCACCCCTCCACTTT.

The chain recombines TRBV6-5 with TRBJ2-7; TRBD1 matches at 7 bases. V lost 6 bases to trimming and J lost 0 bases; unmatched junction nucleotides: 2. CDR1 is MNHEY and CDR2 is SVGAGI in the germline V gene. The CDR3 extends over 13 amino acids. CDR3 amino acids: CASSRQGSYEQYV. DNA of the CDR3: TGTGCCAGCAGCCGACAGGGCTCCTACGAGCAGTACGTC.

The chain combines TRBV27 with TRBJ2-3, with 13 bases that match TRBD2. The CDR3 is 19 residues long. With 5 bases clipped from V and 1 base from J, the junction kept 12 bases outside the gene matches. Germline V gene lookup returns CDR1 MNHEY and CDR2 SMNVEV (reference sequence). The CDR3 sequence: CASSQTRTSGRGGTDTQYF. CDR3 DNA sequence: TGTGCCAGCAGTCAAACTAGGACTAGCGGGAGAGGAGGCACAGATACGCAGTATTTT.

This clone was seen a single time. This sequence joins TRBV9 and TRBJ1-1, with D hard to call. V lost 0 bases and J 5 bases, leaving 8 bases between the germline ends. Germline V gene data show CDR1 as SGDLS and CDR2 as YYNGEE. This CDR3 is 13 amino acids long. The CDR3 loop is CASSVDLRTEAFF. The CDR3 nucleotides are TGTGCCAGCAGCGTAGATTTGAGAACTGAAGCTTTCTTT.

The chain has TRBV27 and TRBJ2-2; D is possibly TRBD1 (5 bases). The CDR3 runs to 15 residues. Trimming removed 2 bases from V and 4 bases from J, with 11 bases in between. CDR1 and CDR2 (germline): MNHEY, SMNVEV (reference sequence). The CDR3 protein is CASSLGAGITGELFF. CDR3 DNA sequence: TGTGCCAGCAGTTTAGGGGCAGGGATCACCGGGGAGCTGTTTTTT.

The J gene is TRBJ2-7, the V gene TRBV6-2 or TRBV6-3; TRBD2 is a possible D gene (7 bases). The CDR3 has 13 amino acids. Trimming removed 5 bases from V and 5 bases from J, with 13 bases in between. Germline CDR1 is MNHEY and CDR2 is SVGEGT. The CDR3 sequence: CASSPVGGDEQYV. DNA of the CDR3: TGTGCCAGCAGTCCCGTAGGGGGGGACGAGCAGTACGTC.

J is TRBJ2-1 and V is TRBV6-5; 11 bases are shared with TRBD2. V dropped 6 bases and J dropped 8; count of bases not matched to a gene: 6. The germline V gene has CDR1 MNHEY and CDR2 SVGAGI. CDR3 length: 14 residues. CDR3 protein: CASSPGLAVYEQFF. CDR3 nucleotides: TGTGCCAGCAGCCCGGGACTAGCGGTTTATGAGCAGTTCTTC.

This clone was seen just once. The V and J genes are TRBV28 and TRBJ2-1; D perhaps matches TRBD2 (6 bases). The V gene lost 4 bases and the J gene lost 7 bases, with 17 bases spanning the gap. The V gene's germline CDR1 is MDHEN and CDR2 SYDVKM. The CDR3 sequence is 15 residues long. The CDR3 sequence is CASSYGGSLGNEQFF. The DNA for the CDR3 is TGTGCCAGCAGTTATGGGGGGAGTTTAGGGAATGAGCAGTTCTTC.

V usage is TRBV19 and J usage is TRBJ2-5; possibly TRBD1 for D (5 bases). Germline CDR1 is LNHDA and CDR2 is SQIVND (reference sequence). V dropped 4 bases and J dropped 4 bases, with 16 bases sitting between them. The CDR3 runs 15 residues. CDR3 region: CASSTQAGRGETQYF. The CDR3 DNA reads as TGTGCCAGTAGTACCCAGGCTGGAAGGGGAGAGACCCAGTACTTC.

The J gene is TRBJ1-1, the V gene TRBV30, with D perhaps matching TRBD1 (6 bases). CDR3 length equals 13 residues. The germline CDR1 and CDR2 sequences are GTSNPN and SVGIG (reference sequence). With 1 base removed from V and 7 bases from J, the gap between germline ends came to 13 bases. Here the CDR3 reads CAWSDLDRSEAFF. The CDR3 coding sequence is TGTGCCTGGAGTGACCTCGACAGGAGTGAAGCTTTCTTT.

The V gene is TRBV3-1 (or the pseudogene TRBV3-2), the J gene TRBJ1-6, with D possibly TRBD1 on 6 matching bases. The length of the CDR3 is 16 residues. V lost 10 bases to trimming and J lost 7 bases, with 23 bases between them. Germline CDR1 is LGHDT and CDR2 is YNNKEL (reference sequence). CDR3 loop: CAIDPRRTARNSPLHF. In nucleotides, the CDR3 is TGTGCCATCGACCCCCGAAGGACAGCTCGGAATTCACCCCTCCACTTT.

This clone was recorded once. The J gene is TRBJ2-7, the V gene TRBV5-1; no firm D call. CDR3 length: 12 amino acids. Germline loops: CDR1 SGHRS, CDR2 YFSETQ. Trimming left V 1 base short and J 4 bases short, with 6 bases between. The CDR3 region is CASSLRSYEQYV. In DNA, the CDR3 is TGCGCCAGCAGCTTGAGGAGTTACGAGCAGTACGTC.

J is TRBJ1-2 and V is TRBV9; unclear D gene. The CDR3 runs 16 residues. Trimming cost V 0 bases and J 3 bases, with 15 bases left between them. Germline loops: CDR1 SGDLS, CDR2 YYNGEE. CDR3 residues: CASSVESGGFDYGYTF. The CDR3, as DNA: TGTGCCAGCAGCGTAGAGTCCGGAGGGTTCGACTATGGCTACACCTTC.

The rearrangement joins TRBV6-5 to TRBJ1-2; maybe TRBD1 (6 bases). CDR3 length: 16 amino acids. Germline assignment: CDR1 MNHEY and CDR2 SVGAGI. V lost 0 bases and J 4 bases, leaving 15 bases between the germline ends. CDR3 bases: TGTGCCAGCAGTTACTCGACAGGTGCGTCAGGCTATGGCTACACCTTC. Its translation: CASSYSTGASGYGYTF.

This chain links TRBV6-2 or TRBV6-3 with TRBJ2-7, with D possibly TRBD2 on 5 matching bases. V was shortened by 5 bases and J by 4 bases, with 6 bases between the two germline ends. Germline loops: CDR1 MNHEY, CDR2 SVGEGT. The CDR3 extends over 11 amino acids. Here the CDR3 reads CASSEGYEQYV. CDR3 in DNA: TGTGCCAGCAGTGAGGGATACGAGCAGTACGTC.

V usage is TRBV11-2 and J usage is TRBJ1-1; D not resolved. V was clipped by 1 base and J by 4 bases, with 10 bases between them. From germline, CDR1 is SGHAT and CDR2 FQNNGV. This CDR3 spans 14 amino acids. The CDR3 nucleotides are TGTGCCAGCAGCTTAGCAGGTTTTGGCACTGAAGCTTTCTTT. Protein product: CASSLAGFGTEAFF. Together with reference TRBV11-2 and TRBJ1-1, the CDR3 gives the full variable domain: EAGVAQSPRYKIIEKRQSVAFWCNPISGHATLYWYQQILGQGPKLLIQFQNNGVVDDSQLPKDRFSAERLKGVDSTLKIQPAKLEDSAVYLCASSLAGFGTEAFFGQGTRLTVV.

The V call is TRBV7-9, the J call TRBJ1-2; D uncertain. CDR3 length equals 12 residues. Trimming took 5 bases from V and 8 from J, leaving 12 bases between them. CDR1 is SEHNR, CDR2 FQNEAQ, per germline (reference sequence). The CDR3, as DNA: TGTGCCAGCAGCCCAAGCCCAGGCGGCTACACCTTC. Translated: CASSPSPGGYTF.

Only one count was recorded for this clone. V and J are TRBV7-8 and TRBJ2-3; D is uncertain. V gave up 0 bases and J gave up 5 bases, with 6 bases separating them. The CDR3 runs to 13 residues. Germline CDR1 reads SGHVS; CDR2 reads FQNEAQ. CDR3 nucleotides: TGTGCCAGCAGCTTAGCCCTAGTAGATACGCAGTATTTT. This codes for CASSLALVDTQYF.

The gene calls are TRBV9 and TRBJ1-2, with 7 bases identical to TRBD1. CDR1 SGDLS and CDR2 YYNGEE come from the germline V gene. J gave up 8 bases and V 0 bases, and 13 bases lay outside the gene matches. The CDR3 is made up of 16 amino acids. CDR3 sequence: CASSVDMAGTAEGYTF. Here the CDR3 DNA reads TGTGCCAGCAGCGTAGACATGGCTGGGACAGCGGAAGGCTACACCTTC. The full variable domain, with the rest looked up from reference TRBV9 and TRBJ1-2, is DSGVTQTPKHLITATGQRVTLRCSPRSGDLSVYWYQQSLDQGLQFLIQYYNGEERAKGNILERFSAQQFPDLHSELNLSSLELGDSALYFCASSVDMAGTAEGYTFGSGTRLTVV.